These 9 T cell receptor beta chains originate from one sample sequenced in a study of cytomegalovirus exposure and HLA in healthy donors. 13 Jbeta primers and 60 Vbeta primers were used for the PCR. Libraries were prepared by immunoSEQ multiplex PCR; TCRdb keeps only in-frame clonotypes and omits some of them. The sample has 150,000 to 200,000 clones, around four fifths seen once. The sequencing input was PBMCs. Source of these receptors: a woman aged 25 to 45 in good health and CMV-seronegative.

The chain has TRBV7-8 and TRBJ1-2, with D tentatively TRBD1 (5 bases). Between the trimmed V and J ends, which lost 5 bases and 4 bases, there was a span of 8 bases. This CDR3 has 12 amino acids. From germline, CDR1 is SGHVS and CDR2 FQNEAQ. CDR3 loop: CASSPQGYGYTF. Written as DNA, the CDR3 is TGTGCCAGCAGCCCGCAGGGCTATGGCTACACCTTC.

The chain recombines TRBV14 with TRBJ1-1; a weak D match, TRBD1 (5 bases). The CDR3 loop spans 15 amino acids. The V gene lost 2 bases and the J gene lost 1 base, with 11 bases spanning the gap. Germline loops: CDR1 SGHDN, CDR2 FVKESK. The chain's CDR3 is CASSQHLGQNTEAFF. The DNA of the CDR3 is TGTGCCAGCAGCCAACATCTAGGACAGAACACTGAAGCTTTCTTT.

The rearrangement joins TRBV9 to TRBJ2-1; the match to TRBD1 covers 9 bases. Germline assignment: CDR1 SGDLS and CDR2 YYNGEE. This CDR3 contains 17 residues. V lost 4 bases, J lost 4 bases, and 12 bases stayed unmatched. The CDR3 coding sequence is TGTGCCAGCAGCAGCTTAGGTAGAGGACAGGGGTACAATGAGCAGTTCTTC. It codes for CASSSLGRGQGYNEQFF.

The V and J genes are TRBV2 and TRBJ1-5; 8 bases are a match to TRBD1. The CDR3 has 13 residues. Germline trimming cut 7 bases from V and 6 bases from J; bases unmatched to any gene: 5. Per the germline V gene, CDR1 is SNHLY and CDR2 is FYNNEI. The CDR3 nucleotides are TGTGCCAGCAAAGGACAGGGTACTCAGCCCCAGCATTTT. It yields the protein CASKGQGTQPQHF.

This chain connects TRBV7-8 to TRBJ1-5; D is unclear. Germline assignment: CDR1 SGHVS and CDR2 FQNEAQ. Trimming removed 6 bases from V and 6 bases from J, with 12 bases in between. CDR3 length equals 13 residues. DNA for the CDR3: TGTGCCAGCAGTTCGGGAGGGCGTCAGCCCCAGCATTTT. Its protein is CASSSGGRQPQHF.

The rearrangement uses TRBV27 and TRBJ2-7; 7 bases map to TRBD1. Germline V gene data show CDR1 as MNHEY and CDR2 as SMNVEV (reference sequence). V was clipped by 6 bases and J by 2 bases; unmatched bases: 13. The CDR3 length is 16 residues. The DNA for the CDR3 is TGTGCCAGCAGCTCCTTTACGGGACAGCCGACCTACGAGCAGTACTTC. It is translated as CASSSFTGQPTYEQYF.

The gene calls are TRBV7-3 and TRBJ1-2, with TRBD1 as a possible D gene (5 bases). V was shortened by 5 bases and J by 6 bases, with 22 bases between the two germline ends. CDR3 length equals 16 residues. From germline, CDR1 is SGHTA and CDR2 FQGTGA. The CDR3 reads CASSLGPAPGIDGYTF. The CDR3 DNA sequence: TGTGCCAGCAGCCTGGGGCCGGCCCCGGGCATCGATGGCTACACCTTC.

The V gene is TRBV2, the J gene TRBJ2-3; tentatively, D is TRBD1 (6 bases). The V end lost 2 bases, the J end lost 3 bases, and 9 bases lay between the germline ends. CDR3 length: 14 amino acids. The germline V gene encodes CDR1 SNHLY and CDR2 FYNNEI. CDR3 region: CASSERTETDTQYF. CDR3 DNA sequence: TGTGCCAGCAGTGAACGGACAGAAACAGATACGCAGTATTTT.

The V gene is TRBV27, the J gene TRBJ1-6; a possible D gene is TRBD1 (6 bases). Trimming left V 8 bases short and J 5 bases short, with 10 bases between. Germline loops: CDR1 MNHEY, CDR2 SMNVEV (reference sequence). This CDR3 has 13 residues. In nucleotides, the CDR3 is TGTGCCAGCCACACAGGGAATAATTCACCCCTCCACTTT. This translates into CASHTGNNSPLHF.